This T cell receptor (beta chain) was captured by sequencing in a study of technical replicates of blood from a few donors. The table came from immunoSEQ multiplex PCR; TCRdb's copy has only in-frame clones and leaves some out. The data contain some 78,000 clones, 85% to 95% of them singletons. The V gene lost 3 bases and the J gene lost 5 bases, with 20 bases spanning the gap. Germline CDR1 and CDR2: SGHNT and YYREEE (reference sequence). This CDR3 has 17 amino acids. The J gene is TRBJ2-2, the V gene TRBV5-4, with D possibly matching TRBD1 (6 bases). Sequences were obtained from T cells isolated from PBMCs. The TCR was taken from a human donor in good health. The CDR3 spells CASSSAGTLPYTGELFF. The CDR3 coding sequence is TGTGCCAGCAGCTCCGCCGGGACATTACCGTATACCGGGGAGCTGTTTTTT.